These 10 T cell receptor beta chains originate from one sample sequenced in a study of T cells in Graves' hyperthyroidism and ophthalmopathy (dated by TCRdb to the late 2010s). The protocol used for the library was multiplex PCR. Instrument on record: Illumina HiSeq 2000. The TCR beta CDR3 regions were amplified from RNA transcripts. For the first round of RT-PCR on the TCR CDR3, the HTBI primer set was used together with the Qiagen OneStep RT-PCR kit. The public reads were reprocessed in TCRdb via fastp at Q25 and MiXCR, keeping in-frame beta chains. Each CDR3 protein gets just one entry, which takes the most common genes and DNA from the rows behind it. In all, the sample holds about 360,000 distinct CDR3 sequences, and approximately 14% of those were seen once. The top ten hold 25% to 30% of the sample. Sequenced: blood. These receptors originate from a woman between 18 and 29 years old with Graves' hyperthyroidism that later progressed to Graves' ophthalmopathy.

The chain uses TRBV29-1 and TRBJ2-2; D is ambiguous. V shed 4 bases and J shed 1 base, with 7 bases lying between them. Germline values: CDR1 SQVTM, CDR2 ANQGSEA. This CDR3 has 13 amino acids. CDR3 sequence (DNA): TGCAGCGTTGTCGCAGGGAACACCGGGGAGCTGTTTTTT. This gives the protein CSVVAGNTGELFF.

Many counts were recorded for this clonotype. The V call is TRBV9, the J call TRBJ2-5; no reliable D call. The CDR3 loop spans 14 amino acids. With 2 bases removed from V and 3 bases from J, the gap between germline ends came to 11 bases. Germline V CDR1 and CDR2: SGDLS, YYNGEE. CDR3 amino acids: CASSVNPAEETQYF. In nucleotides, the CDR3 is TGTGCCAGCAGCGTTAATCCAGCCGAAGAGACCCAGTACTTC.

This clonotype was seen more than once but under ten times. The chain has TRBV7-9 and TRBJ1-2; a weak D match, TRBD1 (5 bases). Germline V gene data show CDR1 as SEHNR and CDR2 as FQNEAQ (reference sequence). V was pared by 3 bases and J by 3 bases, with 20 bases between. The CDR3 contains 17 residues. Here the CDR3 reads CASSLEYYRDRHYGYTF. CDR3 nucleotides: TGTGCCAGCAGCTTGGAATACTACCGGGACCGCCACTATGGCTACACCTTC.

This clonotype occurred many times. The chain combines TRBV6-2 or TRBV6-3 with TRBJ2-7, with D perhaps matching TRBD1 (5 bases). Germline CDR1 and CDR2: MNHEY and SVGEGT. The CDR3 loop spans 14 amino acids. Trimming shortened V by 2 bases and J by 2 bases, and 10 bases separated the two germline ends. The CDR3 bases are TGTGCCAGCAGTTACGTTCAGGGTCCCTACGAGCAGTACTTC. Residues: CASSYVQGPYEQYF.

Ten or more counts support this clonotype. The rearrangement links TRBV20-1 to TRBJ1-5; no clear D gene. The CDR3 is 13 amino acids. Germline values: CDR1 DFQATT, CDR2 SNEGSKA (reference sequence). V lost 4 bases and J 1 base, leaving 8 bases between the germline ends. The CDR3 loop reads CSAIPRSNQPQHF. DNA for the CDR3: TGCAGTGCTATCCCAAGGAGCAATCAGCCCCAGCATTTT.

A few counts support this clonotype. The rearrangement links TRBV7-8 to TRBJ1-4; D not resolved. Germline lookup yields CDR1 SGHVS and CDR2 FQNEAQ. CDR3 length: 15 amino acids. V was shortened by 0 bases and J by 8 bases, with 13 bases between the two germline ends. The CDR3 sequence is CASSLAPEVREKLFF. The DNA for the CDR3 is TGTGCCAGCAGCTTAGCCCCAGAAGTCCGCGAAAAACTGTTTTTT. Drawing the rest from reference TRBV7-8 and TRBJ1-4, the complete variable domain is GAGVSQSPRYKVAKRGQDVALRCDPISGHVSLFWYQQALGQGPEFLTYFQNEAQLDKSGLPSDRFFAERPEGSVSTLKIQRTQQEDSAVYLCASSLAPEVREKLFFGSGTQLSVL.

This clonotype came up many times. This chain joins TRBV2 and TRBJ2-2, with TRBD1 matching over 8 bases. Unmatched junction bases numbered 11, after V lost 10 bases and J lost 4 bases. Germline V gene data show CDR1 as SNHLY and CDR2 as FYNNEI. The CDR3 is made up of 15 amino acids. The CDR3 here is CATRGQGAPTGELFF. Here the CDR3 DNA reads TGTGCCACCCGGGGGCAGGGGGCGCCCACCGGGGAGCTGTTTTTT.

This clonotype has at least ten counts. The chain combines TRBV6-4 with TRBJ1-2, with 8 positions matching TRBD1. CDR1 is MRHNA, CDR2 SNTAGT, per germline. The V gene end was trimmed by 3 bases and the J gene end by 3 bases; junction bases not matched to a gene: 0. The CDR3 is 13 residues long. DNA for the CDR3: TGTGCCAGCAGTGAGACAGGGGACTATGGCTACACCTTC. Encoded protein: CASSETGDYGYTF.

V is TRBV7-2 and J is TRBJ1-5; the match to TRBD1 covers 8 bases. J lost 5 bases, V lost 5 bases, and 14 bases had no gene match. The germline V gene has CDR1 SGHTA and CDR2 FQGNSA. This CDR3 has 17 amino acids. CDR3 sequence: CASSQDWEGTGDQPQHF. CDR3 coding DNA: TGTGCCAGCAGCCAAGATTGGGAGGGGACAGGAGATCAGCCCCAGCATTTT.

Of note for this clonotype: Possible read error: a much larger clone is one base away. The chain uses TRBV2 and TRBJ2-3, with D perhaps matching TRBD2 (5 bases). The CDR3 sequence is 12 residues long. Germline assignment: CDR1 SNHLY and CDR2 FYNNEI. This CDR3 reads CASEGYTDTRYF. The CDR3 nucleotides are TGTGCCAGCGAGGGCTACACAGATACGCGGTATTTT.